Reported below is one T cell receptor (beta chain). These data come from a study of blood T cell repertoires in COVID-19. The CDR3 covers 14 residues. The germline V gene encodes CDR1 KGHSH and CDR2 LQKENI. Trimming removed 3 bases at V and 1 base at J, with 7 bases between. Per the original methods: Nucleated cell number was recorded as an estimate derived from reference gene primer amplification. Sequenced by immunoSEQ multiplex PCR; TCRdb stores in-frame clones only, minus some. V, J and clone size are those of that table, while D and trimming were read from the DNA. The sample carries 100,000 to 120,000 clones, approximately 80% recorded once.

Input material: peripheral blood. V is TRBV18 and J is TRBJ2-1; possibly TRBD2 for D (5 bases). The clonotype comes from a woman between 55 and 75 years old with acute or convalescent COVID-19. CDR3: CASSPRESYNEQFF. CDR3 bases: TGTGCCAGCTCACCTCGGGAATCCTACAATGAGCAGTTCTTC.